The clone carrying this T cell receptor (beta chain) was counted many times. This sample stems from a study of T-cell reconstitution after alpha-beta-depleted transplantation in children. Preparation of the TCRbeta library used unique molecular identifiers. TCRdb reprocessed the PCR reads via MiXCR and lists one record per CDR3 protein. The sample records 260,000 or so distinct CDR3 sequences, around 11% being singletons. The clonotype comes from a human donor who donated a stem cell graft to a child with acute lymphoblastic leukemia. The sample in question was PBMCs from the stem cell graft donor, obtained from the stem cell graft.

CDR3 loop: CASSWYSGTGRMETQYF. The CDR3 bases are TGCGCCAGCAGCTGGTACTCCGGGACAGGGAGGATGGAGACCCAGTACTTC. This chain links TRBV5-1 with TRBJ2-5, with 9 bases identical to TRBD1. The CDR3 length is 17 residues. The germline CDR1 and CDR2 sequences are SGHRS and YFSETQ. Trimming cost V 3 bases and J 5 bases; bases outside gene matches: 14.